These 19 T cell receptor beta chains came from one sample sequenced in a study of T cell responses to AZD1222 COVID-19 vaccine. Data came from immunoSEQ multiplex PCR; TCRdb stores just in-frame clones and leaves some out. The sample holds about 160,000 clones, 80% to 90% seen once. The sample consisted of peripheral blood, taken on day 0 of AZD1222 vaccination. The receptor set was obtained from an adult in good health.

J is TRBJ2-2 and V is TRBV13, with D hard to call. CDR1 is PRHDT and CDR2 is FYEKMQ in the germline V gene (reference sequence). The CDR3 extends over 13 amino acids. Trimming pared 4 bases from V and 2 bases from J, leaving 5 bases between. In nucleotides, the CDR3 is TGTGCCAGCAGCTCGATCAACACCGGGGAGCTGTTTTTT. Residues: CASSSINTGELFF. Full variable domain (remainder filled in from reference TRBV13 and TRBJ2-2): AAGVIQSPRHLIKEKRETATLKCYPIPRHDTVYWYQQGPGQDPQFLISFYEKMQSDKGSIPDRFSAQQFSDYHSELNMSSLELGDSALYFCASSSINTGELFFGEGSRLTVL.

This chain uses TRBV30 with TRBJ2-3, with TRBD2 matching 9 bases. The CDR3 covers 16 residues. The junction had 13 bases not matched to a gene; V was cut back by 5 bases and J by 4 bases. Per the germline V gene, CDR1 is GTSNPN and CDR2 is SVGIG (reference sequence). CDR3 residues: CAWGGEHWTSADTQYF. CDR3 DNA: TGTGCCTGGGGGGGGGAGCACTGGACTAGCGCAGATACGCAGTATTTT.

The rearrangement joins TRBV7-9 to TRBJ2-7, with 7 positions matching TRBD2. CDR1 and CDR2 (germline): SEHNR, FQNEAQ (reference sequence). CDR3 size: 15 residues. V dropped 0 bases and J dropped 5; count of bases not matched to a gene: 7. The CDR3: CASSLATGGLDEQYF. The CDR3 DNA reads TGTGCCAGCAGCTTAGCCACGGGGGGTCTCGACGAGCAGTACTTC.

The table lists this clone with a count of one. This chain uses TRBV11-1 with TRBJ2-2; D not certain. Germline V lookup: CDR1 SGHAT, CDR2 FQDESV (reference sequence). This CDR3 has 14 amino acids. Trimming shortened V by 7 bases and J by 5 bases, and 14 bases separated the two germline ends. CDR3 bases: TGTGCCAGCACCCCGGACCGTAGTACCGGGGAGCTGTTTTTT. It codes for CASTPDRSTGELFF.

The chain recombines TRBV9 with TRBJ1-6; D remains unclear. The CDR3 is 11 amino acids. Germline CDR1 and CDR2: SGDLS and YYNGEE. The V end was cut by 3 bases, the J end by 12 bases, with 7 bases between. For the CDR3, the DNA is TGTGCCAGCAGCGCGAACGGACCCCTCCACTTT. Its protein product is CASSANGPLHF.

The rearrangement joins TRBV9 to TRBJ2-5; perhaps TRBD2 as D (5 bases). The CDR3 has 14 residues. Germline V lookup: CDR1 SGDLS, CDR2 YYNGEE. V lost 4 bases and J 1 base, leaving 11 bases between the germline ends. CDR3 DNA: TGTGCCAGCAGCCAATATGGAGGCCAAGAGACCCAGTACTTC. Amino acid sequence: CASSQYGGQETQYF.

The chain has TRBV7-9 and TRBJ2-5, with 14 nucleotides matching TRBD2. The CDR3 is 17 amino acids. The V gene end was trimmed by 5 bases and the J gene end by 5 bases; junction bases not matched to a gene: 10. Germline V gene sequence: CDR1 SEHNR, CDR2 FQNEAQ (reference sequence). The CDR3 region is CASSPGTSGGSRETQYF. DNA for the CDR3: TGTGCCAGCAGCCCAGGGACTAGCGGGGGTAGTCGGGAGACCCAGTACTTC.

DNA for the CDR3: TGTGCCAGCAGAGACCGGACGACAGGCACGCAGTATTTT. Translating it yields CASRDRTTGTQYF. The chain combines TRBV28 with TRBJ2-3; weak D call: TRBD1 (6 bases). Per germline, CDR1 MDHEN and CDR2 SYDVKM. The CDR3 consists of 13 residues. Trimming removed 6 bases at V and 9 bases at J, with 16 bases between.

The V gene is TRBV6-6, the J gene TRBJ2-1; perhaps TRBD2 as D (7 bases). The length of the CDR3 is 13 residues. Germline V gene sequence: CDR1 MNHNY, CDR2 SVGAGI (reference sequence). The ends were cut back, 8 bases at V and 15 bases at J, with 23 bases in the middle. Written as DNA, the CDR3 is TGTGCCAGCGCTGGCGGGGGCAATCACGCGGGGTTCTTC. It codes for CASAGGGNHAGFF.

The V gene is TRBV9, the J gene TRBJ1-2; possible D gene TRBD1, 5 bases. CDR1 SGDLS and CDR2 YYNGEE come from the germline V gene. V was cut by 0 bases and J by 0 bases, with 9 bases left in between. This CDR3 has 15 residues. CDR3 in DNA: TGTGCCAGCAGCGTAGGACAGACTCCTAACTATGGCTACACCTTC. It yields the protein CASSVGQTPNYGYTF.

J is TRBJ2-7 and V is TRBV6-4, with 12 nucleotides matching TRBD1. Losses at the gene ends were 9 bases for V and 1 base for J; bases not matched to a gene: 13. The CDR3 is made up of 17 amino acids. Germline V gives CDR1 MRHNA, CDR2 SNTAGT. This chain's CDR3 is CARKRGQGAPFSYEQYV. Here the CDR3 DNA reads TGTGCCAGGAAGAGGGGACAGGGGGCACCTTTTTCCTACGAGCAGTACGTC.

The V gene is TRBV28, the J gene TRBJ1-6; TRBD1 matches at 8 bases. This CDR3 spans 15 amino acids. The V gene end was trimmed by 3 bases and the J gene end by 9 bases; junction bases not matched to a gene: 7. CDR1 and CDR2 from the germline V gene are MDHEN and SYDVKM. The CDR3 coding sequence is TGTGCCAGCAGTTTCCGGGCAGGGGGCACTTCACCCCTCCACTTT. It encodes CASSFRAGGTSPLHF.

This clone was counted a single time. The rearrangement joins TRBV7-9 to TRBJ2-2; 8 bases are a match to TRBD1. V shed 3 bases, J shed 6 bases, and the junction held 0 bases outside the gene matches. The CDR3 loop spans 13 amino acids. CDR1 is SEHNR and CDR2 is FQNEAQ in the germline V gene (reference sequence). CDR3 protein: CASSLGQAGELFF. CDR3 sequence (DNA): TGTGCCAGCAGCTTGGGACAGGCCGGGGAGCTGTTTTTT.

The chain employs TRBV19 and TRBJ1-2; D might be TRBD1 (6 bases). With 3 bases removed from V and 3 bases from J, the gap between germline ends came to 11 bases. The V gene's germline CDR1 is LNHDA and CDR2 SQIVND (reference sequence). The CDR3 totals 14 residues. The CDR3 DNA follows: TGTGCCAGTAGTATGGGGGGCGCGGACTATGGCTACACCTTC. Encoded protein: CASSMGGADYGYTF. The entire variable domain, with the rest obtained from reference TRBV19 and TRBJ1-2, is as follows: DGGITQSPKYLFRKEGQNVTLSCEQNLNHDAMYWYRQDPGQGLRLIYYSQIVNDFQKGDIAEGYSVSREKKESFPLTVTSAQKNPTAFYLCASSMGGADYGYTFGSGTRLTVV.

J is TRBJ2-2 and V is TRBV6-5, with TRBD1 matching over 7 bases. This CDR3 is 14 amino acids long. Germline lookup yields CDR1 MNHEY and CDR2 SVGAGI. J was trimmed by 1 base and V by 7 bases; bases with no gene match: 3. The CDR3 DNA follows: TGTGCCAGCACGGGACAGAAGAACACCGGGGAGCTGTTTTTT. Protein: CASTGQKNTGELFF.

The chain couples TRBV24-1 to TRBJ1-5; a possible D gene is TRBD1 (5 bases). The CDR3 is made up of 14 amino acids. The ends were cut back, 6 bases at V and 1 base at J, with 9 bases in the middle. Germline assignment: CDR1 KGHDR and CDR2 SFDVKD. This CDR3 is CATSIQGSNQPQHF. The CDR3 nucleotides are TGTGCCACCAGTATTCAGGGAAGCAATCAGCCCCAGCATTTT.

This clone was observed once. This chain uses TRBV9 with TRBJ2-3; D possibly corresponds to TRBD2 (6 bases). V lost 7 bases and J 3 bases, leaving 12 bases between the germline ends. This CDR3 has 13 residues. Germline CDR1 reads SGDLS; CDR2 reads YYNGEE. CDR3 region: CASGDGRTDTQYF. CDR3 nucleotide sequence: TGTGCCAGCGGGGATGGGAGGACAGATACGCAGTATTTT.

The chain employs TRBV29-1 and TRBJ2-1; no definite D call. The V end lost 5 bases, the J end lost 2 bases, and 10 bases lay between the germline ends. Looked up from germline, CDR1 is SQVTM and CDR2 is ANQGSEA. There are 13 residues in the CDR3. The CDR3, as DNA: TGCAGCGTTCGTACTGGGGCCTACAATGAGCAGTTCTTC. The encoded protein is CSVRTGAYNEQFF.

This chain links TRBV27 with TRBJ2-7, with 10 bases that match TRBD1. Germline V gives CDR1 MNHEY, CDR2 SMNVEV (reference sequence). V shed 5 bases and J 6 bases; nucleotides not matched to a gene: 7. This CDR3 has 14 amino acids. CDR3 in DNA: TGTGCCAGCAGTCGCGGGACAGGGGTTTCCGAGCAGTACTTC. It translates to CASSRGTGVSEQYF.